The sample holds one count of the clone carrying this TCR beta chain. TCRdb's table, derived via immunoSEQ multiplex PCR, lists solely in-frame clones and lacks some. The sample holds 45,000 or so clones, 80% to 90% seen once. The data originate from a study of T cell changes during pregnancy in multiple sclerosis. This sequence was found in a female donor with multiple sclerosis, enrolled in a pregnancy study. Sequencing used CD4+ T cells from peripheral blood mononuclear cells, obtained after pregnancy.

CDR3 protein: CASSFPTGYQETQYF. The CDR3 bases are TGCGCCAGCAGCTTTCCGACAGGATACCAAGAGACCCAGTACTTC. The chain has TRBV5-1 and TRBJ2-5, with TRBD1 as a possible D gene (6 bases). Germline V gives CDR1 SGHRS, CDR2 YFSETQ. The V end was cut by 2 bases, the J end by 0 bases, with 11 bases between. The CDR3 is 15 amino acids.